Below, 22 T cell receptor beta chains from the same sample are listed, as sequenced in a study of CD8+ T cells in alopecia areata. In each case, RNA was isolated and then reverse transcribed into cDNA as the sequencing template. Generated by immunoSEQ multiplex PCR, the TCRdb table keeps only in-frame clones and is missing some. The sample yields some 150,000 clones, 82% seen once. The treatment denotes: oral pan-JAK inhibitor, 5-10 mg twice daily. The specimen comprised CD8+ T cells sorted from blood, sampled at week 4, from a patient treated with tofacitinib. These receptors all come from a human donor with alopecia areata.

V usage is TRBV5-4 and J usage is TRBJ2-2, with 7 bases lining up with TRBD1. After removal of 4 bases from V and 1 base from J, the junction contained 4 bases not matched to a gene. Germline V gene sequence: CDR1 SGHNT, CDR2 YYREEE (reference sequence). The CDR3 has 15 residues. Here the CDR3 reads CASSTRTGNTGELFF. The CDR3 nucleotides are TGTGCCAGCAGCACTCGGACAGGGAACACCGGGGAGCTGTTTTTT.

The rearrangement uses TRBV6-6 and TRBJ2-2; D unclear. The CDR3 runs to 14 residues. V lost 2 bases, J lost 0 bases, and 4 bases lay in between. Germline values: CDR1 MNHNY, CDR2 SVGAGI (reference sequence). The CDR3 DNA follows: TGTGCCAGCAGTTACCTAGCGAACACCGGGGAGCTGTTTTTT. As protein: CASSYLANTGELFF.

J is TRBJ2-7 and V is TRBV27; a weak D match, TRBD1 (6 bases). Germline values: CDR1 MNHEY, CDR2 SMNVEV (reference sequence). V was pared by 1 base and J by 2 bases, with 9 bases between. The CDR3 is 14 residues long. For the CDR3, the DNA is TGTGCCAGCAGTTTATTGGGGGCCCCCTACGAGCAGTACTTC. Its translation: CASSLLGAPYEQYF.

The chain uses TRBV7-6 and TRBJ2-2, with TRBD1 as a possible D gene (5 bases). V gave up 5 bases and J gave up 3 bases, with 13 bases separating them. Germline CDR1 and CDR2: SGHVS and FNYEAQ. This CDR3 is 15 amino acids long. The CDR3 DNA reads TGTGCCAGCAGCCTTCAGGGCAGAGACACCGGGGAGCTGTTTTTT. This sequence encodes CASSLQGRDTGELFF.

The chain is built from TRBV29-1 and TRBJ1-1; D ambiguous. Between the trimmed V and J ends, which lost 0 bases and 5 bases, there was a span of 10 bases. Germline CDR1 reads SQVTM; CDR2 reads ANQGSEA. The CDR3 length is 13 residues. The CDR3 DNA sequence: TGCAGCGTTGAAGATCCGGCGGGGACTGAAGCTTTCTTT. It codes for CSVEDPAGTEAFF.

The chain uses TRBV5-8 and TRBJ1-2; TRBD1 might be the D (5 bases). V was clipped by 2 bases and J by 2 bases, with 16 bases between them. The CDR3 totals 16 residues. From germline, CDR1 is SGHTS and CDR2 YDEGEE. As DNA, the CDR3 is TGTGCCAGCAGCTTCTCTTGGCGGGGCGAAAACTATGGCTACACCTTC. Amino acid sequence: CASSFSWRGENYGYTF.

The chain has TRBV5-1 and TRBJ1-6; tentatively, D is TRBD1 (6 bases). The CDR3 spans 14 residues. The germline CDR1 and CDR2 sequences are SGHRS and YFSETQ. V gave up 4 bases and J gave up 5 bases, with 10 bases separating them. The CDR3 sequence: CASSPGQNNSPLHF. CDR3 nucleotides: TGCGCCAGCAGCCCCGGACAGAATAATTCACCCCTCCACTTT.

This clone was counted only a few times. The CDR3 region has the DNA TGTGCCAGCACGGGAGGACAGGGGTCGGAAGGAAACACCATATATTTT. This encodes CASTGGQGSEGNTIYF. The chain joins TRBV9 to TRBJ1-3; 9 bases map to TRBD1. Germline V gene data show CDR1 as SGDLS and CDR2 as YYNGEE. The CDR3 loop spans 16 amino acids. Trimming took 6 bases from V and 4 from J; bases not matched to a gene: 11.

The chain couples TRBV9 to TRBJ2-5; D may match TRBD1 or TRBD2 (5 bases each). The V end was cut by 4 bases, the J end by 5 bases, with 9 bases between. In germline, CDR1 is SGDLS, CDR2 YYNGEE. The CDR3 runs to 12 residues. The CDR3 DNA sequence: TGTGCCAGCAGCCCGTGGGGGGAGACCCAGTACTTC. Encoded protein: CASSPWGETQYF.

The chain employs TRBV5-1 and TRBJ2-7, with TRBD2 identical over 7 bases. The CDR3 runs to 15 residues. The germline gives CDR1 SGHRS, CDR2 YFSETQ. The V segment lost 4 bases and the J segment 3 bases; nucleotides outside the gene matches: 10. In DNA form, the CDR3 reads TGCGCCAGCAGCCCGGCGGGGGTACCCAACTACGAGCAGTACTTC. Its translation is CASSPAGVPNYEQYF.

The chain uses TRBV4-1 and TRBJ2-7; tentatively, D is TRBD1 or TRBD2 (5 bases each). The CDR3 is made up of 14 amino acids. Germline loops: CDR1 MGHRA, CDR2 YSYEKL. V gave up 3 bases and J gave up 2 bases, with 11 bases separating them. This CDR3 reads CASSHGTGPYEQYF. The CDR3 DNA follows: TGCGCCAGCAGCCACGGGACGGGTCCCTACGAGCAGTACTTC.

This chain links TRBV6-6 with TRBJ2-5; tentatively, D is TRBD2 (6 bases). V dropped 6 bases and J dropped 4 bases, with 15 bases sitting between them. Germline assignment: CDR1 MNHNY and CDR2 SVGAGI (reference sequence). The CDR3 consists of 14 residues. CDR3 amino acids: CASREEGLLETQYF. The CDR3 region has the DNA TGTGCCAGCAGAGAGGAGGGGCTCCTAGAGACCCAGTACTTC.

This clone has only one observation. For the CDR3, the DNA is TGTGCCATCAGGGGACAGGGGCCCGAAGAGACCCAGTACTTC. Its translation: CAIRGQGPEETQYF. V and J are TRBV10-3 and TRBJ2-5; 10 positions match TRBD1. The CDR3 is made up of 14 amino acids. CDR1 is ENHRY and CDR2 is SYGVKD in the germline V gene. Trimming cost V 6 bases and J 3 bases; bases outside gene matches: 4.

V usage is TRBV2 and J usage is TRBJ2-7; TRBD2 agrees at 8 bases. This CDR3 contains 15 residues. V shed 3 bases and J 2 bases; nucleotides not matched to a gene: 6. The germline V gene has CDR1 SNHLY and CDR2 FYNNEI. The chain's CDR3 is CASSEGGGLTYEQYF. CDR3 bases: TGTGCCAGCAGTGAGGGCGGGGGGCTAACCTACGAGCAGTACTTC.

The rearrangement joins TRBV6-1 to TRBJ1-1; D gene uncertain. This CDR3 is 12 amino acids long. Trimming took 2 bases from V and 7 from J, leaving 8 bases between them. The V gene's germline CDR1 is MNHNS and CDR2 SASEGT. CDR3 protein: CASSEMANEAFF. CDR3 sequence (DNA): TGTGCCAGCAGTGAAATGGCTAATGAAGCTTTCTTT.

The rearrangement joins TRBV5-4 to TRBJ2-7; D is uncertain. There are 14 residues in the CDR3. V was shortened by 2 bases and J by 3 bases, with 12 bases between the two germline ends. Germline V lookup: CDR1 SGHNT, CDR2 YYREEE (reference sequence). CDR3 region: CASSFWNQDYEQYF. CDR3 DNA sequence: TGTGCCAGCAGCTTCTGGAATCAGGACTACGAGCAGTACTTC.

This chain joins TRBV4-3 and TRBJ1-2; no clear D. V gave up 0 bases and J gave up 4 bases, with 9 bases separating them. The CDR3 runs 14 residues. Germline CDR1 and CDR2: LGHNA and YSLEER. In DNA, the CDR3 is TGCGCCAGCAGCCAAGATCGGGCAGTCTATGGCTACACCTTC. It translates to CASSQDRAVYGYTF.

The chain recombines TRBV6-5 with TRBJ2-7; TRBD2 agrees at 7 bases. The germline V gene encodes CDR1 MNHEY and CDR2 SVGAGI. The CDR3 length is 12 residues. V dropped 2 bases and J dropped 7; count of bases not matched to a gene: 2. CDR3 sequence reads: CASSYGRGEQYF. In DNA, the CDR3 is TGTGCCAGCAGTTACGGGAGGGGAGAGCAGTACTTC.

This chain uses TRBV2 with TRBJ1-6, with a possible D match to TRBD1 (6 bases). V was pared by 7 bases and J by 3 bases, with 19 bases between. The CDR3 loop spans 17 amino acids. Germline V CDR1 and CDR2: SNHLY, FYNNEI. The CDR3 DNA is TGTGCCAGCACCCGTCCCCCGGACAGCGTCTATAATTCACCCCTCCACTTT. Protein: CASTRPPDSVYNSPLHF.

Here the CDR3 reads CASSPRQSQETQYF. The CDR3 DNA is TGTGCCAGCAGTCCGCGACAGAGCCAAGAGACCCAGTACTTC. The chain carries TRBV6-6 and TRBJ2-5, with D tentatively TRBD1 (5 bases). The germline gives CDR1 MNHNY, CDR2 SVGAGI (reference sequence). This CDR3 has 14 residues. The germline V and J ends were trimmed by 5 bases and 1 base, with 11 bases remaining between them.

The genes are TRBV6-5 and TRBJ2-7; 8 bases align to TRBD2. The germline V gene has CDR1 MNHEY and CDR2 SVGAGI. J was trimmed by 1 base and V by 2 bases; bases with no gene match: 4. The CDR3 sequence is 15 residues long. CDR3 loop: CASSYTRLASYEQYF. As DNA, the CDR3 is TGTGCCAGCAGTTACACCCGACTAGCGTCCTACGAGCAGTACTTC.

This clone has only a few counts. The chain employs TRBV6-6 and TRBJ2-5; D remains ambiguous. This CDR3 spans 16 amino acids. The germline V and J ends were trimmed by 5 bases and 1 base, with 17 bases remaining between them. Germline CDR1 and CDR2: MNHNY and SVGAGI (reference sequence). CDR3 sequence reads: CASSPYAAAIQETQYF. CDR3 nucleotide sequence: TGTGCCAGCAGTCCCTACGCGGCAGCCATCCAAGAGACCCAGTACTTC.